This T cell receptor beta chain was sequenced in a study of CD8 T cells in Susac syndrome. Treatment-naive patients with stable or active relapsing-remitting disease served as multiple sclerosis controls. Bulk CD8+ and CD4+ cells came from magnetic negative isolation; CD8+ TEMRA by FACS. RNA amounts of roughly 0.5 to 1 ug underwent reverse transcription with random hexamers. The authors amplified TCR beta CDR3 across 54 Vbeta and 13 Jbeta using immunoSEQ multiplex PCR. TCRdb reprocessed the immunoSEQ multiplex PCR reads via MiXCR and lists one record per CDR3 protein. Here the sample spans around 300,000 distinct CDR3 sequences, around 85% being singletons. V dropped 1 base and J dropped 0 bases, with 10 bases sitting between them. The CDR3 sequence is 15 residues long. Germline lookup yields CDR1 MNHEY and CDR2 SMNVEV (reference sequence).

The origin of this receptor is a human donor with multiple sclerosis. The chain recombines TRBV27 with TRBJ2-7; the D call may be TRBD1 or TRBD2 (5 bases each). The sequenced sample consisted of CD8+ T cells from PBMCs. The CDR3 spells CASSLLRGNSYEQYF. DNA of the CDR3: TGTGCCAGCAGTTTATTGAGGGGAAACTCCTACGAGCAGTACTTC.